Listed below are T cell receptor beta chains from one sample, sequenced in a study of CD4+ T cells in melanoma. Profiling relied on immunoSEQ multiplex PCR, and the TCRdb table lists in-frame clones only, not all of them. Of about 10,000 clones listed, around 64% are singletons. Sequences were obtained from cells from a culture (not recorded whether cultured in vitro). These receptor sequences come from a human donor with melanoma. Each CDR3 is given with its conserved first and last residue. D genes are given only for firm matches. The listing skips clone size in some rows; elsewhere it reads once, few, many or a size class.

v_gene	d_gene	abundance	j_gene	CDR3nt	CDR3aa
TRBV7-8	TRBD2	NA	TRBJ2-3	TGTGCCAGCAGCCCTCGGACTAGCGGGGGGCGGGATACGCAGTATTTT	CASSPRTSGGRDTQYF
TRBV18	NA	NA	TRBJ1-2	TGTGCCAGCTCACAACAGGGCAGACGATATGGCTACACCTTC	CASSQQGRRYGYTF
TRBV5-1	TRBD1	few	TRBJ2-7	TGCGCCAGCAGTCCCAGACAGGGACGGAACGAGCAGTACTTC	CASSPRQGRNEQYF
TRBV6-6	NA	NA	TRBJ1-1	TGTGCCAGCAGGGCCCAACAGGGCGGGATGGGAGCTTTCTTT	CASRAQQGGMGAFF
TRBV2	NA	NA	TRBJ1-5	TGTGCCAGCACCCGATCTCACGGCTCTCAGCCCCAGCATTTT	CASTRSHGSQPQHF
TRBV6-6	NA	once	TRBJ1-1	TGTGCCAGCACCCCGACGAGGGGAAAGAACACTGAAGCTTTCTTT	CASTPTRGKNTEAFF
TRBV6-1	TRBD2	NA	TRBJ2-2	TGTGCCAGCTCCGGGACTAGAAGCGGGGAGCTGTTTTTT	CASSGTRSGELFF
TRBV5-5	NA	few	TRBJ1-6	TGTGCCAGCAGCTCTTCAGGGAGGGGGTATAATTCACCCCTCCACTTT	CASSSSGRGYNSPLHF
TRBV19	NA	few	TRBJ1-3	TGTGCCAGTAGCCGCCTACCAGGGGATGGAAACACCATATATTTT	CASSRLPGDGNTIYF
TRBV11-3	TRBD2	NA	TRBJ2-3	TGTGCCAGCAGCATTCGCACGGGGGGGCGTCCAGATACGCAGTATTTT	CASSIRTGGRPDTQYF
TRBV9	NA	once	TRBJ1-3	TGTGCCAGCAGCGCCCATGAATCCGACACCATATATTTT	CASSAHESDTIYF
TRBV19	NA	once	TRBJ2-1	TGTGCCAGTAGTATGGGCCGGAGAGGAAAGCTCTTC	CASSMGRRGKLF
TRBV10-3	NA	NA	TRBJ2-7	TGTGCCATCAGCGATACAGTAAAAAACCCCTACGAGCAGTACTTC	CAISDTVKNPYEQYF
TRBV5-1	NA	NA	TRBJ2-3	TGCGCCAGCAGCTTGGGTTTGGGTCGGACCCGAGATACGCAGTATTTT	CASSLGLGRTRDTQYF
TRBV6-6	TRBD1	few	TRBJ2-1	TGTGCCAGCAGGGGGGACAGGGACTATGAGCAGTTCTTC	CASRGDRDYEQFF
TRBV4-1	TRBD1	once	TRBJ2-7	TGCGCCAGCAGCCATCCGGGACAGGCATCCTACGAGCAGTACTTC	CASSHPGQASYEQYF
TRBV18	NA	few	TRBJ1-2	TGTGCCAGCCGGATCGGCACCCGCAGCTATGGCTACACCTTC	CASRIGTRSYGYTF
TRBV4-1	TRBD2	NA	TRBJ2-1	TGCGCCAGCAGCCCCTGGGCTAGCGGGGCGCGATACAATGAGCAGTTCTTC	CASSPWASGARYNEQFF
TRBV6-4	NA	NA	TRBJ2-1	TGTGCCAGCAGTGCACAGGGAACAAACTCCTACAATGAGCAGTTCTTC	CASSAQGTNSYNEQFF
TRBV9	NA	few	TRBJ1-6	TGTGCCAGCAGTAATACCCCCGGGAGCTCCTATAATTCACCCCTCCACTTT	CASSNTPGSSYNSPLHF
TRBV6-1	NA	NA	TRBJ1-2	TGTGCCAGCAGTGCCCGGGTCAGAGAGGGAAGCTCGGATTTC	CASSARVREGSSDF
TRBV6-5	NA	NA	TRBJ1-2	TGTGCCAGCAGTTACTCTCGGGTCGGCTATGGCTACACCTTC	CASSYSRVGYGYTF
TRBV19	NA	NA	TRBJ1-5	TGTGCCAGTAGTATAACAGGGCTAAAATCTTATAGCAATCAGCCCCAGCATTTT	CASSITGLKSYSNQPQHF
TRBV19	NA	NA	TRBJ1-1	TGTGCCAGTAGTATCGGACTCACGAACACTGAAGCTTTCTTT	CASSIGLTNTEAFF
TRBV6-1	TRBD2	NA	TRBJ2-3	TGTGCCAGCAGTGCTCTCCGTCGGGGGGTGACAGATACGCAGTATTTT	CASSALRRGVTDTQYF
TRBV6-6	TRBD1	NA	TRBJ1-2	TGTGCCAGCAGTTTTCAGCGGGACAGCGGCTACACCTTC	CASSFQRDSGYTF
TRBV7-6	NA	NA	TRBJ1-2	TGTGCCAGCAGCTTAGGGGGGGCAGATGGCTACACCTTC	CASSLGGADGYTF
TRBV6-1	NA	NA	TRBJ1-6	TGTGCCAGCAGTGAAGAAGGGAATTCACCCCTCCACTTT	CASSEEGNSPLHF
TRBV29-1	TRBD1	NA	TRBJ1-2	TGCAGCATAGGGGGCGGATCGTTTGGCTACACCTTC	CSIGGGSFGYTF
TRBV5-8	NA	few	TRBJ2-1	TGTGCCAGCGAAAAGGGAGTGGTCTACAATGAGCAGTTCTTC	CASEKGVVYNEQFF
TRBV30	NA	NA	TRBJ2-5	TGTGCCTGGAGTGTAAATCAGGCAGGTCGGGAGACCCAGTACTTC	CAWSVNQAGRETQYF
TRBV5-1	NA	NA	TRBJ2-2	TGCGCCAGCAGCATCTCTAACACCGGGGAGCTGTTTTTT	CASSISNTGELFF
TRBV10-2	NA	NA	TRBJ2-5	TGCGCCACCGGGAGAAACCTACAAGAGACCCAGTACTTC	CATGRNLQETQYF
TRBV10-3	NA	NA	TRBJ1-1	TGTGCCATCAGTGAGCTAGAGGGGTTGCGAACTGAAGCTTTCTTT	CAISELEGLRTEAFF
TRBV2	NA	NA	TRBJ1-6	TGTGCCAGCAGACTCGACGGGGCCCCTTCACCCCTCCACTTT	CASRLDGAPSPLHF
TRBV6-1	NA	few	TRBJ2-1	TGTGCCAGCAGTGTCTGGGCTAACAATGAGCAGTTCTTC	CASSVWANNEQFF
TRBV4-2	NA	NA	TRBJ1-1	TGTGCCAGCAGCCCCGCCTCCACAGGGAACACTGAAGCTTTCTTT	CASSPASTGNTEAFF
TRBV9	NA	NA	TRBJ2-5	TGTGCCAGCAGTGGTAGTGGGTGGGGCCAAGAGACCCAGTACTTC	CASSGSGWGQETQYF
TRBV10-3	TRBD1	NA	TRBJ1-2	TGTGCCATCAGGAGAAGCCCAACGGACAGGTCGTATGGCTACACCTTC	CAIRRSPTDRSYGYTF
TRBV9	TRBD1	NA	TRBJ1-4	TGTGCCAGCAGCCCACAGGGACAGCCGGGCGGAAAACTGTTTTTT	CASSPQGQPGGKLFF
TRBV18	NA	NA	TRBJ2-7	TGTGCCAGCTCACCACCGGCGGAGAACCTACGAGAGCAGTACTTC	CASSPPAENLREQYF
TRBV7-8	NA	NA	TRBJ2-2	TGTGCCAGCAGGCAGGGTCAGGGGACCGGGGAGCTGTTTTTT	CASRQGQGTGELFF
TRBV5-1	NA	NA	TRBJ2-2	TGCGCCAGCAGCTTTGATCGTCCCTATAACACCGGGGAGCTGTTTTTT	CASSFDRPYNTGELFF
TRBV29-1	TRBD2	NA	TRBJ2-3	TGCAGCGTTGGCTGGGTCGGGACTAGCGGCACAGATACGCAGTATTTT	CSVGWVGTSGTDTQYF
TRBV2	NA	few	TRBJ2-7	TGTGCCAGCAGTGGGTCGGGTAGAGTATACTTC	CASSGSGRVYF